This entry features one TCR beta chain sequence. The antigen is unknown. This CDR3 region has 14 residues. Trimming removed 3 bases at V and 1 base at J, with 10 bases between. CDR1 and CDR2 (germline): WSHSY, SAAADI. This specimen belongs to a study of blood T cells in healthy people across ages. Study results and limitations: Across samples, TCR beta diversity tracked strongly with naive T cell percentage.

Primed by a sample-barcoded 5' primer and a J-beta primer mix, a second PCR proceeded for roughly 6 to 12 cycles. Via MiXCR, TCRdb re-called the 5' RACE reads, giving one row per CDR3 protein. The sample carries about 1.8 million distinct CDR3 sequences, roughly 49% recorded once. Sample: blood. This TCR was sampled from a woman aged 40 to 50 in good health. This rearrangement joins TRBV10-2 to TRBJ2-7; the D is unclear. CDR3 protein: CASSDPVWSYEQYF. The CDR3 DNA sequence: TGCGCCAGCAGTGACCCAGTGTGGTCCTACGAGCAGTACTTC.